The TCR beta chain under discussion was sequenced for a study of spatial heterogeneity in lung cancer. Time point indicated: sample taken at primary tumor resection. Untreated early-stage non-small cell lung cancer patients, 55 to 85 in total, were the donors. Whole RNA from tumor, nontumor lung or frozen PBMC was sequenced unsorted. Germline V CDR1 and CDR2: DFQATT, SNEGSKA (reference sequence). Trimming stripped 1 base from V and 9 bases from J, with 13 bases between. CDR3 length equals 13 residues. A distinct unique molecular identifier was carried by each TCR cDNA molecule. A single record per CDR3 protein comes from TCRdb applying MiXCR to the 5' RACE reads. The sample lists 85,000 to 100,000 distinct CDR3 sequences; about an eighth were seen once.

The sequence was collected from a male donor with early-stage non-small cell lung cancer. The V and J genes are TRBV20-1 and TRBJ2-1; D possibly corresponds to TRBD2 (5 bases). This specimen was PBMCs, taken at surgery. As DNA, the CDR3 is TGCAGTGCTAGAGTTCCTAGCAAGGGTGAGCAGTTCTTC. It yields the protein CSARVPSKGEQFF.